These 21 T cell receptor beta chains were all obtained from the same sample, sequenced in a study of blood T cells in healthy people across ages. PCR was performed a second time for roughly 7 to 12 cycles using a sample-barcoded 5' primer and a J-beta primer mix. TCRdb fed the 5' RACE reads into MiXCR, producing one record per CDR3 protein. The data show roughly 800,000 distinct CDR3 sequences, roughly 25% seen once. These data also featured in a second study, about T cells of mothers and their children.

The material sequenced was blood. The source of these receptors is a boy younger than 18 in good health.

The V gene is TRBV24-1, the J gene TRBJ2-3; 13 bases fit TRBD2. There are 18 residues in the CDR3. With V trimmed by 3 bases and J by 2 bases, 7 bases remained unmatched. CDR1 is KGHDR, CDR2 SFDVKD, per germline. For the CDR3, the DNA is TGTGCCACCAGTGATCCCGGACTAGCGGGAGAATCCACAGATACGCAGTATTTT. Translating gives CATSDPGLAGESTDTQYF.

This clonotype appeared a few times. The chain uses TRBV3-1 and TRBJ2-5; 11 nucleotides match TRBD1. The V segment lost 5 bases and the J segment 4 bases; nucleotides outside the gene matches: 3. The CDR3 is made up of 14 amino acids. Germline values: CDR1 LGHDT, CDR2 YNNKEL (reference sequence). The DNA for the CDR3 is TGTGCCAGCAGCGAAGGACAGGGGGCAGAGACCCAGTACTTC. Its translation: CASSEGQGAETQYF.

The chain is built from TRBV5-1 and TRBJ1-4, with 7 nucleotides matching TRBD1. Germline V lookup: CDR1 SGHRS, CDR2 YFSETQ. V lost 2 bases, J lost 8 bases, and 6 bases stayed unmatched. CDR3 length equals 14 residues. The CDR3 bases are TGCGCCAGCAGCTTACAGGGGCTAGAGGAAAAACTGTTTTTT. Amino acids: CASSLQGLEEKLFF.

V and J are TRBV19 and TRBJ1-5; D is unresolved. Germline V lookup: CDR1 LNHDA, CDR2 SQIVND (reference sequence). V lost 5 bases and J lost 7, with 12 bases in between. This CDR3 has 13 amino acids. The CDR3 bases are TGTGCCAGTAGTTTTGGGCAGCTCCAGCCCCAGCATTTT. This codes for CASSFGQLQPQHF. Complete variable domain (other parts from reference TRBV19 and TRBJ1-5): DGGITQSPKYLFRKEGQNVTLSCEQNLNHDAMYWYRQDPGQGLRLIYYSQIVNDFQKGDIAEGYSVSREKKESFPLTVTSAQKNPTAFYLCASSFGQLQPQHFGDGTRLSIL.

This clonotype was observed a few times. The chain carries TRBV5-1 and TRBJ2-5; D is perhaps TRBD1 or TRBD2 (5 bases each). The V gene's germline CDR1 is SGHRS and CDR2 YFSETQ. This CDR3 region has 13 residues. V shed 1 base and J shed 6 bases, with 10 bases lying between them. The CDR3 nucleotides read TGCGCCAGCAGCTTGCAGAGGGGACAGACCCAGTACTTC. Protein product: CASSLQRGQTQYF.

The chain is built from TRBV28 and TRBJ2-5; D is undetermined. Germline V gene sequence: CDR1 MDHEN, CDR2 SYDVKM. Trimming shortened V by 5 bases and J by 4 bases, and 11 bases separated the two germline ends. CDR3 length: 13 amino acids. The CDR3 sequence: CASSTPPGETQYF. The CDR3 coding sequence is TGTGCCAGCAGTACCCCCCCGGGAGAGACCCAGTACTTC.

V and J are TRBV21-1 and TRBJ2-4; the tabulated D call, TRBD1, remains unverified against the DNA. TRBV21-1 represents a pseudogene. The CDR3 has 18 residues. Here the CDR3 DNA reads TGTGCCAGCAGCAAACGGAATTCGACAGGGGGTGTTCTGGGCATTCAGTACTTC. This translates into CASSKRNSTGGVLGIQYF.

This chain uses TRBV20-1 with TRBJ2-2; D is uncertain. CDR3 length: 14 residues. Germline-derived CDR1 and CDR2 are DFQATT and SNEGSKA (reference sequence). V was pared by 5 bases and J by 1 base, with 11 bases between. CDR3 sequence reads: CSAPTLGNTGELFF. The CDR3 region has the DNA TGCAGTGCTCCCACGCTAGGGAACACCGGGGAGCTGTTTTTT.

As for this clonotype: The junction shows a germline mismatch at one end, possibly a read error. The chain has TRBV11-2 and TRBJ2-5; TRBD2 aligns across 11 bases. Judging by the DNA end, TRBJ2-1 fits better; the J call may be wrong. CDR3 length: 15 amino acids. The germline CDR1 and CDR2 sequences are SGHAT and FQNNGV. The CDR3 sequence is CASSSGLAAYSEQFF. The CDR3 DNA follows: TGTGCCAGCAGCTCGGGACTAGCGGCATACAGTGAGCAGTTCTTC.

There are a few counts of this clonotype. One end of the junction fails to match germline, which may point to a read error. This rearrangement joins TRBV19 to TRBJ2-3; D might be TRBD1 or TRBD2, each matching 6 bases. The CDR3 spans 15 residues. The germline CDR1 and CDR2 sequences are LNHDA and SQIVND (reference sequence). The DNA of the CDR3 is TGTGCCAGTAGCCTTGCGGGACAAGGATCAGATACGCAATATTTT. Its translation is CASSLAGQGSDTQYF.

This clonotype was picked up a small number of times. In nucleotides, the CDR3 is TGCAGTGCTGGGTTTCTGGACAATGAGCAGTTCTTC. Encoded protein: CSAGFLDNEQFF. This chain joins TRBV20-1 and TRBJ2-1; D ambiguous. Trimming pared 5 bases from V and 5 bases from J, leaving 10 bases between. Germline lookup yields CDR1 DFQATT and CDR2 SNEGSKA (reference sequence). The CDR3 sequence is 12 residues long.

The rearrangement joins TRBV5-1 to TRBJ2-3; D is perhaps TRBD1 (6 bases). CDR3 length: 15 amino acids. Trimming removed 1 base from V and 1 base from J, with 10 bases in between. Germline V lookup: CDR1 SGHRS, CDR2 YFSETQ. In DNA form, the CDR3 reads TGCGCCAGCAGCTTGTTTCCAGGGGGCACAGATACGCAGTATTTT. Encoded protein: CASSLFPGGTDTQYF.

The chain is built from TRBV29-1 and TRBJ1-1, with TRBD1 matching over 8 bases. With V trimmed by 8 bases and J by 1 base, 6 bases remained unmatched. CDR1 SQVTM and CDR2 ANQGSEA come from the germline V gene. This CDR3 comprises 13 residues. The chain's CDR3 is CSIRQGQNTEAFF. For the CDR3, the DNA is TGCAGCATTCGACAGGGGCAGAACACTGAAGCTTTCTTT. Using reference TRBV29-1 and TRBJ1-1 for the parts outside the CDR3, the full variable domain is SAVISQKPSRDICQRGTSLTIQCQVDSQVTMMFWYRQQPGQSLTLIATANQGSEATYESGFVIDKFPISRPNLTFSTLTVSNMSPEDSSIYLCSIRQGQNTEAFFGQGTRLTVV.

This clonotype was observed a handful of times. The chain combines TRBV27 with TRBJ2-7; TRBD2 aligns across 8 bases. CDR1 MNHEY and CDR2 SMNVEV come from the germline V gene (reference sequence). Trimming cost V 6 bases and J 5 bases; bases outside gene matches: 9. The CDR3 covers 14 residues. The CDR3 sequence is CASRPREGYHEQYF. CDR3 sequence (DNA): TGTGCCAGCAGGCCCCGGGAGGGATACCACGAGCAGTACTTC.

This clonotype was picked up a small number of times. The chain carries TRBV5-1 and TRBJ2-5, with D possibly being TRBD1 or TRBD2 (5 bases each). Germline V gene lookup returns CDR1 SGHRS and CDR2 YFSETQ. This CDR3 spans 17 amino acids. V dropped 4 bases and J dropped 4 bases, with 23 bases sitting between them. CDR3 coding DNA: TGCGCCAGCAGCGACGGAAGCGGCGGCGATAGGGGAGAGACCCAGTACTTC. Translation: CASSDGSGGDRGETQYF.

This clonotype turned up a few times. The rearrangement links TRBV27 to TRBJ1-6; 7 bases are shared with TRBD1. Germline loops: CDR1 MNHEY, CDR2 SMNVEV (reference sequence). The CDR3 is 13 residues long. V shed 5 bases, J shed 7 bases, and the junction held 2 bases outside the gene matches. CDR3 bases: TGTGCCAGCAGTACGGGACAGAATTCACCCCTCCACTTT. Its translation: CASSTGQNSPLHF.

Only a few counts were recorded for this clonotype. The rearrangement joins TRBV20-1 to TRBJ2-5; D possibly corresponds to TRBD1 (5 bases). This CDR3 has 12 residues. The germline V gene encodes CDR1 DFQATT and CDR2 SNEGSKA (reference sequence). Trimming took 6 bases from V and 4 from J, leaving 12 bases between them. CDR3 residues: CSAPDIRETQYF. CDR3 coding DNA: TGCAGTGCCCCGGACATTCGAGAGACCCAGTACTTC.

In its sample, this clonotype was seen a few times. This chain's CDR3 is CASSPQGEQFF. In nucleotides, the CDR3 is TGTGCCAGCAGTCCCCAGGGAGAGCAGTTCTTC. This sequence joins TRBV6-2 or TRBV6-3 and TRBJ2-1, with D tentatively TRBD1 (5 bases). The CDR3 consists of 11 residues. Between the trimmed V and J ends, which lost 5 bases and 10 bases, there was a span of 9 bases. Germline CDR1 reads MNHEY; CDR2 reads SVGEGT.

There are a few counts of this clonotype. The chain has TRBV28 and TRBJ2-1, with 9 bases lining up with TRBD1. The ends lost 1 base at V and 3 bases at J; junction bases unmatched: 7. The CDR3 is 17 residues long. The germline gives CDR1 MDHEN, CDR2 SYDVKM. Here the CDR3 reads CASSLFRTGDYYNEQFF. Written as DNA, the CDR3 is TGTGCCAGCAGTTTATTCCGGACAGGGGATTACTACAATGAGCAGTTCTTC.

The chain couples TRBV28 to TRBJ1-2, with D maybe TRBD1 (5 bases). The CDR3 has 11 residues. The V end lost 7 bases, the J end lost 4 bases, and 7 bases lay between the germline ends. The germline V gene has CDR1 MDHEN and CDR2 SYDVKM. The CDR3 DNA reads TGTGCCAGCAATCAGGGCTATGGCTACACCTTC. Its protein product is CASNQGYGYTF.

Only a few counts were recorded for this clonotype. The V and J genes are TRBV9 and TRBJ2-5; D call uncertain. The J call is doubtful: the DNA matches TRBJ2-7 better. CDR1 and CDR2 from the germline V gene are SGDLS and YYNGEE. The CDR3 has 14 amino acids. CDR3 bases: TGTGCCAGTAAAACCAGCTACTGGAGTTACGAGCAGTACTTC. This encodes CASKTSYWSYEQYF.